This T cell receptor beta chain was retrieved from a study of blood T cell repertoires in COVID-19. Study context: The origin of the acute and convalescent COVID-19 samples was the United States, Italy and Spain. From T cells, B-cell-depleted T cells, or PBMCs came the material, which was cDNA or gDNA.

This CDR3 is built from 18 residues. From germline, CDR1 is LNHDA and CDR2 SQIVND (reference sequence). J lost 8 bases, V lost 3 bases, and 17 bases had no gene match. Authors' methods: Reference gene primer amplification yielded estimated nucleated cell counts. The protocol was immunoSEQ multiplex PCR, while the TCRdb copy is restricted to in-frame clones and leaves out a portion. That table supplies the V and J calls and clone size; D and trimming were determined from the DNA. The data contain 55,000 to 80,000 clones, more than 70% of them singletons. Specimen: peripheral blood. The chain carries TRBV19 and TRBJ1-4, with TRBD1 identical over 8 bases. The sequence came from a human donor in a cohort sampled during active COVID-19. The DNA for the CDR3 is TGTGCCAGTAGTATGGGGGTTCGGATGGGCAGGGGGCGCGAAAAACTGTTTTTT. Translating gives CASSMGVRMGRGREKLFF.